One sample yielded the 18 T cell receptor beta chains listed below, sequenced in a study of CD8+ T cells in alopecia areata (dated by TCRdb to 2017 to 2018). The intended sense of this specimen's treatment or condition label: oral pan-JAK inhibitor, 5-10 mg twice daily. Libraries were constructed by the immunoSEQ multiplex PCR assay. For TCR sequencing, RNA was extracted from every sample and reverse transcribed into cDNA to serve as template. TCRdb stores this immuneACCESS table with in-frame sequences only. Part of the clones is absent; in the studies checked, under half of the shortfall reflects unresolved V genes, and no reason is known for the rest. In this sample the table shows about 200,000 clones, roughly 70% of which occur a single time. The ten largest make up roughly 1.3% of the sample. The starting material was CD4+ T cells sorted from blood, obtained around week 50, from a patient treated with tofacitinib. The receptors stem from a human donor with alopecia areata.

The J gene is TRBJ2-2, the V gene TRBV7-2, with D perhaps TRBD1 or TRBD2 (6 bases each). The CDR3 is 17 residues long. Germline-derived CDR1 and CDR2 are SGHTA and FQGNSA. Trimming stripped 1 base from V and 4 bases from J, with 16 bases between. CDR3 sequence: CASSLDRDSGVTGELFF. DNA for the CDR3: TGTGCCAGCAGCTTAGACAGGGACTCGGGGGTCACCGGGGAGCTGTTTTTT.

This clone was seen more than once but under ten times. The V and J genes are TRBV19 and TRBJ1-2; 8 nucleotides agree with TRBD1. CDR1 is LNHDA and CDR2 is SQIVND in the germline V gene (reference sequence). V shed 4 bases and J 4 bases; nucleotides not matched to a gene: 5. This CDR3 is 14 amino acids long. Here the CDR3 DNA reads TGTGCCAGTAGTAAGGACAGGGCGTTCTATGGCTACACCTTC. Protein: CASSKDRAFYGYTF.

V and J are TRBV2 and TRBJ2-7; maybe TRBD2 (5 bases). The CDR3 loop spans 13 amino acids. V gave up 5 bases and J gave up 5 bases, with 13 bases separating them. The germline V gene encodes CDR1 SNHLY and CDR2 FYNNEI. The DNA for the CDR3 is TGTGCCAGCAGTCACCCTCCCGGGGACGAGCAGTACTTC. It is translated as CASSHPPGDEQYF.

This chain uses TRBV14 with TRBJ2-3; D not resolved. The germline V and J ends were trimmed by 4 bases and 8 bases, with 7 bases remaining between them. From germline, CDR1 is SGHDN and CDR2 FVKESK. The CDR3 has 11 amino acids. The CDR3 spells CASSPGVTQYF. The DNA for the CDR3 is TGTGCCAGCAGCCCAGGAGTTACGCAGTATTTT.

The chain links TRBV4-3 to TRBJ1-6; D is possibly TRBD1 (5 bases). The V gene lost 1 base and the J gene lost 8 bases, with 12 bases spanning the gap. The CDR3 has 15 amino acids. Germline assignment: CDR1 LGHNA and CDR2 YSLEER. The CDR3 DNA is TGCGCCAGCAGCCAAGTGGGGGGAGGGGATTCACCCCTCCACTTT. Amino acid sequence: CASSQVGGGDSPLHF.

The chain links TRBV29-1 to TRBJ2-7, with TRBD1 matching over 7 bases. Germline V gene lookup returns CDR1 SQVTM and CDR2 ANQGSEA. The CDR3 has 12 amino acids. V was clipped by 6 bases and J by 2 bases; unmatched bases: 4. The CDR3 protein is CSVMTGTYEQYF. The CDR3 DNA reads as TGCAGCGTCATGACAGGGACCTACGAGCAGTACTTC.

V is TRBV15 and J is TRBJ2-1; D gene ambiguous. The CDR3 is made up of 16 amino acids. Trimming cost V 1 base and J 7 bases, with 17 bases left between them. Germline values: CDR1 LNHNV, CDR2 YYDKDF (reference sequence). The CDR3 sequence is CATSRAQTQPANEQFF. The CDR3, as DNA: TGTGCCACCAGCAGAGCCCAGACTCAGCCAGCAAATGAGCAGTTCTTC. Drawing the rest from reference TRBV15 and TRBJ2-1, the complete variable domain is DAMVIQNPRYQVTQFGKPVTLSCSQTLNHNVMYWYQQKSSQAPKLLFHYYDKDFNNEADTPDNFQSRRPNTSFCFLDIRSPGLGDTAMYLCATSRAQTQPANEQFFGPGTRLTVL.

This chain uses TRBV25-1 with TRBJ2-1; D might be TRBD1 (5 bases). Per germline, CDR1 MGHDK and CDR2 SYGVNS. This CDR3 spans 13 amino acids. Trimming took 4 bases from V and 15 from J, leaving 19 bases between them. CDR3 region: CASSVRGLGLPFF. The CDR3 bases are TGTGCCAGCAGTGTAAGGGGCCTAGGGCTGCCGTTCTTC.

CDR3 coding DNA: TGTGCCTGGAGTGCCGCGGGACAGGGAGGCGACGAGCAGTACTTC. It codes for CAWSAAGQGGDEQYF. The chain uses TRBV30 and TRBJ2-7; 9 nucleotides match TRBD1. The V gene end was trimmed by 1 base and the J gene end by 5 bases; junction bases not matched to a gene: 9. Per germline, CDR1 GTSNPN and CDR2 SVGIG (reference sequence). The CDR3 totals 15 residues.

The chain has TRBV30 and TRBJ2-3; perhaps TRBD1 as D (6 bases). The germline gives CDR1 GTSNPN, CDR2 SVGIG (reference sequence). The V and J ends lost 0 bases and 1 base respectively, with 11 bases between them. The CDR3 sequence is 15 residues long. The CDR3 DNA is TGTGCCTGGAGTGTGGCAGGGGCGCGCACAGATACGCAGTATTTT. It encodes CAWSVAGARTDTQYF.

J is TRBJ1-2 and V is TRBV27; 9 bases are a match to TRBD1. This CDR3 region has 14 residues. The ends lost 5 bases at V and 3 bases at J; junction bases unmatched: 4. From germline, CDR1 is MNHEY and CDR2 SMNVEV (reference sequence). The CDR3 here is CASSPGQGYYGYTF. The CDR3 coding sequence is TGTGCCAGCAGTCCGGGACAGGGATACTATGGCTACACCTTC.

The V call is TRBV10-2, the J call TRBJ2-7; D uncertain. Germline V lookup: CDR1 WSHSY, CDR2 SAAADI. CDR3 length: 13 residues. V gave up 5 bases and J gave up 0 bases, with 8 bases separating them. In nucleotides, the CDR3 is TGCGCCAGCAGTCTCGGCAGCTCCTACGAGCAGTACTTC. It codes for CASSLGSSYEQYF.

The chain is built from TRBV2 and TRBJ2-4; 8 nucleotides match TRBD2. Trimming removed 6 bases from V and 14 bases from J; junction bases left unmatched: 9. The CDR3 loop spans 12 amino acids. CDR1 and CDR2 (germline): SNHLY, FYNNEI. The CDR3 reads CASSGTPGLEYF. The CDR3 DNA reads as TGTGCCAGCAGCGGGACCCCGGGACTAGAGTACTTC.

The chain employs TRBV4-3 and TRBJ2-3, with a possible D match to TRBD2 (6 bases). This CDR3 is 17 amino acids long. Germline loops: CDR1 LGHNA, CDR2 YSLEER. Trimming cost V 1 base and J 3 bases, with 17 bases left between them. CDR3 nucleotide sequence: TGCGCCAGCAGCCAAGGCCGACGGACGGCGGGGACAGATACGCAGTATTTT. It yields the protein CASSQGRRTAGTDTQYF.

The chain uses TRBV5-1 and TRBJ2-2; possibly TRBD1 for D (6 bases). The V end lost 0 bases, the J end lost 6 bases, and 6 bases lay between the germline ends. The CDR3 contains 13 residues. Germline CDR1 is SGHRS and CDR2 is YFSETQ. CDR3 DNA sequence: TGCGCCAGCAGCTTGGAGGGGGCCGGGGAGCTGTTTTTT. It is translated as CASSLEGAGELFF.

The chain recombines TRBV6-1 with TRBJ2-3; 12 nucleotides line up with TRBD2. Germline V lookup: CDR1 MNHNS, CDR2 SASEGT. This CDR3 is 15 amino acids long. V shed 6 bases, J shed 2 bases, and the junction held 3 bases outside the gene matches. As DNA, the CDR3 is TGTGCCAGCAGACTAGCGGGGGGCTACACAGATACGCAGTATTTT. Translated, it gives CASRLAGGYTDTQYF.

Written as DNA, the CDR3 is TGTGCCTGGAGTGTCAGGAGGGGCACTCAGCCCCAGCATTTT. Translated: CAWSVRRGTQPQHF. The genes are TRBV30 and TRBJ1-5, with D perhaps TRBD1 (5 bases). Germline CDR1 GTSNPN, CDR2 SVGIG (reference sequence). V lost 0 bases and J 6 bases, leaving 12 bases between the germline ends. The CDR3 has 14 amino acids.

This clone was detected once. The rearrangement links TRBV27 to TRBJ1-1; 9 bases agree with TRBD1. Germline CDR1 MNHEY, CDR2 SMNVEV (reference sequence). V lost 5 bases to trimming and J lost 1 base; unmatched junction nucleotides: 8. The CDR3 runs to 16 residues. Here the CDR3 DNA reads TGTGCCAGCAGTCCAGGGGACAGGGTAAGGAACACTGAAGCTTTCTTT. Amino acids: CASSPGDRVRNTEAFF.